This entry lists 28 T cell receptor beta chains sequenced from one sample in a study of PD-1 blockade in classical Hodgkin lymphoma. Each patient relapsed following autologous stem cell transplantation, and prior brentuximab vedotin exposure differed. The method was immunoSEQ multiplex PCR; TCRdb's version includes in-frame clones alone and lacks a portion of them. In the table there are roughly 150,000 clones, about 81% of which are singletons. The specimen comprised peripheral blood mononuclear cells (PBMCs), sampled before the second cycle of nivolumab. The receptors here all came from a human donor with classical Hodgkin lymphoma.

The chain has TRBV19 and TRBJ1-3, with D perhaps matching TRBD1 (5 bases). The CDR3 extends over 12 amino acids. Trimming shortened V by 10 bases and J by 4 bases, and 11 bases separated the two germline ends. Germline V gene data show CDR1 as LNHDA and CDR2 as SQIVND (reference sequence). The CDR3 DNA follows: TGTGCCACAAGCCCAGGGGGAAACACCATATATTTT. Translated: CATSPGGNTIYF.

The CDR3, as DNA: TGTGCCAGCAGCTGGGGACAGACTAACGAGCAGTACTTC. Protein sequence: CASSWGQTNEQYF. The V gene is TRBV5-4, the J gene TRBJ2-7; 7 bases agree with TRBD1. Germline trimming cut 3 bases from V and 5 bases from J; bases unmatched to any gene: 5. CDR1 SGHNT and CDR2 YYREEE come from the germline V gene (reference sequence). The length of the CDR3 is 13 residues. Combining the CDR3 with reference TRBV5-4 and TRBJ2-7 gives the whole variable domain ETGVTQSPTHLIKTRGQQVTLRCSSQSGHNTVSWYQQALGQGPQFIFQYYREEENGRGNFPPRFSGLQFPNYSSELNVNALELDDSALYLCASSWGQTNEQYFGPGTRLTVT.

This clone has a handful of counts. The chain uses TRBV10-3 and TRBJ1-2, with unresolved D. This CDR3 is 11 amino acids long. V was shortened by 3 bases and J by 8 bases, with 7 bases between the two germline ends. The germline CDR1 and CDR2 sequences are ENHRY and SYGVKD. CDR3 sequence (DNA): TGTGCCATCAGTGATTCAGAAGGCTACACCTTC. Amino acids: CAISDSEGYTF.

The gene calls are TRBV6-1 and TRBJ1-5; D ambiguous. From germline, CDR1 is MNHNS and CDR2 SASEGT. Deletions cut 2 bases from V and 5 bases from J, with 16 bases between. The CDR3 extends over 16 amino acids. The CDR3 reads CASSELRGLEDQPQHF. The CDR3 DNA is TGTGCCAGCAGTGAACTTCGGGGTTTGGAAGATCAGCCCCAGCATTTT.

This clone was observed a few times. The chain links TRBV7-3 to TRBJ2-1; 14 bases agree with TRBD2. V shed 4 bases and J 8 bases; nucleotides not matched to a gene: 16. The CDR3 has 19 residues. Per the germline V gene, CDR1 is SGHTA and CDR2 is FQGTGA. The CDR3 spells CASSSSGGPGTSGRHEQFF. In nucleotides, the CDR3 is TGTGCCAGCAGCTCAAGCGGCGGACCGGGGACTAGCGGGAGACATGAGCAGTTCTTC.

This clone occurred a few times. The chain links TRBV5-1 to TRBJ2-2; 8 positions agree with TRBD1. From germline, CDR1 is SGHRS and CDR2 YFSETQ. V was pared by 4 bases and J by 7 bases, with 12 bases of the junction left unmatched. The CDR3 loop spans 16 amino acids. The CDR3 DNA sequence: TGCGCCAGCAGCCCTATTGGACAGGGCCCGAACGGGGAGCTGTTTTTT. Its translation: CASSPIGQGPNGELFF.

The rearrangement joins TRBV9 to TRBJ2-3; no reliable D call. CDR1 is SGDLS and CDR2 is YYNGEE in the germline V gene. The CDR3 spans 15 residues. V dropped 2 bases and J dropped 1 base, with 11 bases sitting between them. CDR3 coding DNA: TGTGCCAGCAGCGTGGGTATGGCGGGCACAGATACGCAGTATTTT. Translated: CASSVGMAGTDTQYF.

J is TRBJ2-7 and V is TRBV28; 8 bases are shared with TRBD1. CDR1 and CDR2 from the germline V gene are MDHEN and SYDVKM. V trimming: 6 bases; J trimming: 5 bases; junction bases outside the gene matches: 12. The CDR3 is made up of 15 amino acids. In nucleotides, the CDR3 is TGTGCCAGCAGCCTATCAGGGGGCGCAGGGGACGAGCAGTACTTC. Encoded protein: CASSLSGGAGDEQYF.

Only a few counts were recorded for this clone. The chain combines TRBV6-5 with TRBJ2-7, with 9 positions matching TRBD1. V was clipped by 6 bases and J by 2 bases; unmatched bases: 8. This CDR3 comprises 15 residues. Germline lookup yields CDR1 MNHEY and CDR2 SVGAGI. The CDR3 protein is CASSLLTGGTYEQYF. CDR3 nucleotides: TGTGCCAGCAGCCTACTGACAGGGGGTACCTACGAGCAGTACTTC.

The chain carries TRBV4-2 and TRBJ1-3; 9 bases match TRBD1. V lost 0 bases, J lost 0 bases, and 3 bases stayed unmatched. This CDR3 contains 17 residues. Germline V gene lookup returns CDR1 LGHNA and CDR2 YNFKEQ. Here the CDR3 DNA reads TGTGCCAGCAGCCAAGATCGGGGACAGGGCTCTGGAAACACCATATATTTT. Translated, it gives CASSQDRGQGSGNTIYF.

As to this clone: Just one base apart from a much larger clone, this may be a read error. This CDR3 is CASSRTDTQYF. CDR3 bases: TGTGCCAGCAGCCGCACAGATACGCAGTATTTT. This chain uses TRBV7-2 with TRBJ2-3, with no clear D. V was pared by 5 bases and J by 1 base, with 1 base between. This CDR3 spans 11 amino acids. CDR1 and CDR2 (germline): SGHTA, FQGNSA.

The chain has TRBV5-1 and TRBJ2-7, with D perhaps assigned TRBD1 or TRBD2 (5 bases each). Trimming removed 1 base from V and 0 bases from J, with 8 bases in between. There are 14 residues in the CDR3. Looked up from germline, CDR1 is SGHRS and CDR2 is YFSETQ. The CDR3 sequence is CASSLWGSSYEQYF. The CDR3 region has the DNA TGCGCCAGCAGCTTGTGGGGGAGCTCCTACGAGCAGTACTTC.

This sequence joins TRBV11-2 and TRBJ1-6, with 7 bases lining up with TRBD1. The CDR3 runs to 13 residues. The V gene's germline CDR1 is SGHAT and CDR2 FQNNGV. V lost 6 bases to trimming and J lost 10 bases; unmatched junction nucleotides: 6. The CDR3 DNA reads TGTGCCAGCAGTTACAGGGGTCGCTCACCCCTCCACTTT. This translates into CASSYRGRSPLHF. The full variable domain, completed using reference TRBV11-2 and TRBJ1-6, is EAGVAQSPRYKIIEKRQSVAFWCNPISGHATLYWYQQILGQGPKLLIQFQNNGVVDDSQLPKDRFSAERLKGVDSTLKIQPAKLEDSAVYLCASSYRGRSPLHFGNGTRLTVT.

The CDR3, as DNA: TGTGCCAGGACTAGCGGGGGGAACACCGGGGAGCTGTTTTTT. It codes for CARTSGGNTGELFF. The V gene is TRBV2, the J gene TRBJ2-2; 12 nucleotides match TRBD2. This CDR3 has 14 residues. The V and J ends lost 9 bases and 1 base, in that order; junction bases with no gene match: 0. The V gene's germline CDR1 is SNHLY and CDR2 FYNNEI. The full variable domain, in which reference TRBV2 and TRBJ2-2 provide the parts outside the CDR3, is EPEVTQTPSHQVTQMGQEVILRCVPISNHLYFYWYRQILGQKVEFLVSFYNNEISEKSEIFDDQFSVERPDGSNFTLKIRSTKLEDSAMYFCARTSGGNTGELFFGEGSRLTVL.

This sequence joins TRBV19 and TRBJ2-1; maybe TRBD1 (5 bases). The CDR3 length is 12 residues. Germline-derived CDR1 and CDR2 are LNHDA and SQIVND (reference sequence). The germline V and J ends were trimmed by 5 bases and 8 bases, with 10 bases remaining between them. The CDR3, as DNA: TGTGCCAGTAGTCCGTTACAGGATGAGCAGTTCTTC. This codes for CASSPLQDEQFF.

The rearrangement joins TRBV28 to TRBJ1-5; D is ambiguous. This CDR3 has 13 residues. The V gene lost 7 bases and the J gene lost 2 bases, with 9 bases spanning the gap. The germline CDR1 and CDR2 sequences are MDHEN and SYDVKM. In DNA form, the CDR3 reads TGTGCCAGCAACCGACCGGGCAATCAGCCCCAGCATTTT. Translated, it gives CASNRPGNQPQHF.

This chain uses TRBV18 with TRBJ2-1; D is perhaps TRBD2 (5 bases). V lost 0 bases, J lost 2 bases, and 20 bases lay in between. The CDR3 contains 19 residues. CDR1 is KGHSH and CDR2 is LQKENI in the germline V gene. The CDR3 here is CASSPPRVVGEIPYNEQFF. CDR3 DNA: TGTGCCAGCTCACCACCGCGAGTAGTTGGGGAGATCCCCTACAATGAGCAGTTCTTC. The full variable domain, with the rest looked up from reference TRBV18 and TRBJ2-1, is NAGVMQNPRHLVRRRGQEARLRCSPMKGHSHVYWYRQLPEEGLKFMVYLQKENIIDESGMPKERFSAEFPKEGPSILRIQQVVRGDSAAYFCASSPPRVVGEIPYNEQFFGPGTRLTVL.

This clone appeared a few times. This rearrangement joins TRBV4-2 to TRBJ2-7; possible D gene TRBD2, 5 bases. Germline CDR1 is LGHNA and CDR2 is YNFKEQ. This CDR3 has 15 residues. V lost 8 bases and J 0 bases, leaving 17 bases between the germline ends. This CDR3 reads CASAERAAYSYEQYF. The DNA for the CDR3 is TGTGCCAGCGCTGAGAGGGCGGCTTACTCCTACGAGCAGTACTTC.

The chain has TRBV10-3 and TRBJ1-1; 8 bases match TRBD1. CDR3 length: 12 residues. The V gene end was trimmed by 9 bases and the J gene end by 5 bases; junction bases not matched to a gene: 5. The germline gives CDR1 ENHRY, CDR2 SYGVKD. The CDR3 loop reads CAIAGGETEAFF. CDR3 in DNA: TGTGCCATAGCAGGGGGCGAAACTGAAGCTTTCTTT.

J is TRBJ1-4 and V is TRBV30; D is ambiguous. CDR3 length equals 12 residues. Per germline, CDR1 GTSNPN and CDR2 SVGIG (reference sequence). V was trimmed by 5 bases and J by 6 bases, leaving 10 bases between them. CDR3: CAWDNAHEKLFF. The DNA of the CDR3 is TGTGCCTGGGACAACGCCCATGAAAAACTGTTTTTT.

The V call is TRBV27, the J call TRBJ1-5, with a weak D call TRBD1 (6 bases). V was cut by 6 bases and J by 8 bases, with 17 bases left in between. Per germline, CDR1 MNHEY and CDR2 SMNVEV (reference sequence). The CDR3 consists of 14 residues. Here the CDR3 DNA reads TGTGCCAGCAGCCCATACGGGGGCTTGGAGCCCCAGCATTTT. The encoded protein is CASSPYGGLEPQHF.

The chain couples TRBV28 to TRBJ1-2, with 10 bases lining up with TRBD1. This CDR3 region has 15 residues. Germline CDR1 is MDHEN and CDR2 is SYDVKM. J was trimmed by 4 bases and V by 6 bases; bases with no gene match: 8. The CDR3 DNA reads TGTGCCAGCAGCACCGGGACAGGGGTGCTCTATGGCTACACCTTC. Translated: CASSTGTGVLYGYTF.

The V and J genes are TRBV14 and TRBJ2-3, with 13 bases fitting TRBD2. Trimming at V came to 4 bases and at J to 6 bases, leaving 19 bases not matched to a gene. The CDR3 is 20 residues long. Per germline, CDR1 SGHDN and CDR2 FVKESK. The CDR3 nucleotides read TGTGCCAGCAGCCCGCGGACTAGCGGGAGTTGGGCGAGATCGATGGATACGCAGTATTTT. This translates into CASSPRTSGSWARSMDTQYF.

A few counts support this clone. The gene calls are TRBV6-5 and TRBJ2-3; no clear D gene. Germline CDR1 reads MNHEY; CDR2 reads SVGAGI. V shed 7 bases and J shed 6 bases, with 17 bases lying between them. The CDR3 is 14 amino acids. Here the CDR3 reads CASTLPNAGDTQYF. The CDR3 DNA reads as TGTGCCAGCACCCTCCCCAATGCTGGTGATACGCAGTATTTT.

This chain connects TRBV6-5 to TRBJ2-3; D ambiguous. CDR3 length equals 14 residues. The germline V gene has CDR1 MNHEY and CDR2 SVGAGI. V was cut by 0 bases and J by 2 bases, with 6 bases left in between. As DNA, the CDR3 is TGTGCCAGCAGTTACTCAGAGTTCACAGATACGCAGTATTTT. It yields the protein CASSYSEFTDTQYF.

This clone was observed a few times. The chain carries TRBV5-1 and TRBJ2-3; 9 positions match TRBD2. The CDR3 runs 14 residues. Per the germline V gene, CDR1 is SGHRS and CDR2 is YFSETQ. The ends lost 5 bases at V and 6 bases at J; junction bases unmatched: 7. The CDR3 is CASRGLAGPDTQYF. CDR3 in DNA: TGCGCCAGCAGGGGTCTAGCGGGACCGGATACGCAGTATTTT.

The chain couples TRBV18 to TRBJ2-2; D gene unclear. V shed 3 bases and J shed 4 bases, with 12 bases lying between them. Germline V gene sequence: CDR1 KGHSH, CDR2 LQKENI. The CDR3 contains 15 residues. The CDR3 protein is CASSPPNLPTGELFF. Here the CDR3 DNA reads TGTGCCAGCTCACCTCCTAACCTGCCCACCGGGGAGCTGTTTTTT.

The CDR3 DNA sequence: TGCGCCAGCAGCCCCTTTAAGGGGGAGGCTTACGAGCAGTACTTC. This translates into CASSPFKGEAYEQYF. This chain joins TRBV4-3 and TRBJ2-7; D may correspond to TRBD1 or TRBD2 (6 bases each). Trimming took off 4 bases at V and 4 bases at J, with 17 bases between the two ends. Germline CDR1 is LGHNA and CDR2 is YSLEER. This CDR3 comprises 15 residues.